This entry lists 3 T cell receptor beta chains sequenced from one sample in a study of human T cells and chemical hapten exposure. The time point denotes: pre-sensitization, week 0. Indicated treatment: therapeutic diphenylcyclopropenone sensitization with weekly scalp DPC. TCRdb recomputed calls from the RACE reads with MiXCR, one row per CDR3 protein. The sample shows a few hundred thousand distinct CDR3 sequences, approximately 5.8% of them seen only once. This sample comprised whole blood, obtained in connection with sensitization to the hapten diphenylcyclopropenone (DPC). These receptors came from a young woman with alopecia areata. Some clones in this sample may be carry-over from other donors' samples.

This clonotype was counted at least ten times. The chain employs TRBV25-1 and TRBJ1-1; the D gene is possibly TRBD1 (6 bases). Germline lookup yields CDR1 MGHDK and CDR2 SYGVNS. This CDR3 has 14 residues. Trimming took off 2 bases at V and 7 bases at J, with 14 bases between the two ends. This CDR3 is CASSENGGAGEAFF. CDR3 bases: TGTGCCAGCAGTGAAAACGGGGGCGCAGGTGAAGCTTTCTTT.

V usage is TRBV6-6 and J usage is TRBJ2-3, with 13 bases matching TRBD2. Germline trimming cut 2 bases from V and 4 bases from J; bases unmatched to any gene: 3. This CDR3 is 16 amino acids long. From germline, CDR1 is MNHNY and CDR2 SVGAGI (reference sequence). In DNA form, the CDR3 reads TGTGCCAGCAGTTACCCACTAGCGGGGGGGCCAGATACGCAGTATTTT. Translated, it gives CASSYPLAGGPDTQYF.

Ten or more counts support this clonotype. The chain combines TRBV6-5 with TRBJ1-5; D gene unclear. Germline V CDR1 and CDR2: MNHEY, SVGAGI. The CDR3 spans 13 residues. Deletions cut 4 bases from V and 7 bases from J, with 11 bases between. The CDR3, as DNA: TGTGCCAGCAGTTTAATCCCGTTCCAGCCCCAGCATTTT. This encodes CASSLIPFQPQHF.